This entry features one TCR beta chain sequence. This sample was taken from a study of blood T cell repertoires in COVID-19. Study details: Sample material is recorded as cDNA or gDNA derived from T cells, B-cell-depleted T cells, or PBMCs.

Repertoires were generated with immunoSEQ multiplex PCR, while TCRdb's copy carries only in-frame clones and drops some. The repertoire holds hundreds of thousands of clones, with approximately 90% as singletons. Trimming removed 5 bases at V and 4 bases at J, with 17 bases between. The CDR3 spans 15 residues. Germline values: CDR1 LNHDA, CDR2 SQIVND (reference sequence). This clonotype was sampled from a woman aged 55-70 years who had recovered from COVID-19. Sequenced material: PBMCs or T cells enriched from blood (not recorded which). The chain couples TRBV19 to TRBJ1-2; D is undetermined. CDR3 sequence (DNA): TGTGCCAGTAGTGCTCGAGAGAATAACCGCTATGGCTACACCTTC. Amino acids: CASSARENNRYGYTF.